Each of the 15 T cell receptor beta chains below was sequenced from the same sample in a study of blood T cell repertoires in COVID-19. Libraries were prepared by immunoSEQ multiplex PCR; TCRdb keeps only in-frame clonotypes and omits some of them. The sample records about 210,000 clones, 84% being singletons. Input material: peripheral blood. Receptors originate from a man aged 45-65 years with active or convalescent COVID-19.

V is TRBV9 and J is TRBJ2-7; D ambiguous. V was clipped by 2 bases and J by 2 bases, with 14 bases between them. In germline, CDR1 is SGDLS, CDR2 YYNGEE. This CDR3 has 15 amino acids. In nucleotides, the CDR3 is TGTGCCAGCAGCGTGGCGGCCAACCCGACCTACGAGCAGTACTTC. Encoded protein: CASSVAANPTYEQYF.

The chain uses TRBV4-2 and TRBJ2-1, with a possible D match to TRBD2 (5 bases). Trimming cost V 1 base and J 6 bases, with 13 bases left between them. The CDR3 is 15 residues long. Germline loops: CDR1 LGHNA, CDR2 YNFKEQ. As DNA, the CDR3 is TGTGCCAGCAGCCAAGGGGCCGGGGTGGGCAATGAGCAGTTCTTC. Its translation is CASSQGAGVGNEQFF.

The rearrangement joins TRBV18 to TRBJ1-1, with TRBD1 as a possible D gene (5 bases). The V and J ends lost 4 bases and 0 bases respectively, with 15 bases between them. This CDR3 has 16 amino acids. CDR1 and CDR2 from the germline V gene are KGHSH and LQKENI. The CDR3 is CASSLGALIMNTEAFF. CDR3 bases: TGTGCCAGCTCACTAGGGGCACTGATAATGAACACTGAAGCTTTCTTT.

This chain connects TRBV28 to TRBJ1-4; the D gene is possibly TRBD1 (5 bases). Germline values: CDR1 MDHEN, CDR2 SYDVKM. Between the trimmed V and J ends, which lost 2 bases and 8 bases, there was a span of 9 bases. The CDR3 covers 13 residues. The CDR3 sequence: CASSLRQLEKLFF. The DNA for the CDR3 is TGTGCCAGCAGTTTACGACAGTTGGAAAAACTGTTTTTT.

This clone appeared once. The chain combines TRBV7-2 with TRBJ1-1; TRBD1 is a possible D gene (5 bases). Looked up from germline, CDR1 is SGHTA and CDR2 is FQGNSA. This CDR3 is built from 13 residues. V was trimmed by 5 bases and J by 4 bases, leaving 11 bases between them. For the CDR3, the DNA is TGTGCCAGCAGCATTTACAGGTCCACTGAAGCTTTCTTT. Protein: CASSIYRSTEAFF. The entire variable domain, with the rest obtained from reference TRBV7-2 and TRBJ1-1, is as follows: GAGVSQSPSNKVTEKGKDVELRCDPISGHTALYWYRQSLGQGLEFLIYFQGNSAPDKSGLPSDRFSAERTGGSVSTLTIQRTQQEDSAVYLCASSIYRSTEAFFGQGTRLTVV.

This chain connects TRBV7-9 to TRBJ2-3, with TRBD2 as a possible D gene (5 bases). The CDR3 consists of 15 residues. Trimming cost V 5 bases and J 0 bases, with 12 bases left between them. Per germline, CDR1 SEHNR and CDR2 FQNEAQ (reference sequence). The CDR3 here is CASSPVASSTDTQYF. Written as DNA, the CDR3 is TGTGCCAGCAGCCCGGTAGCGTCTAGCACAGATACGCAGTATTTT.

This rearrangement joins TRBV6-5 to TRBJ1-3, with TRBD1 matching over 11 bases. V gave up 8 bases and J gave up 9 bases; unmatched junction bases: 6. This CDR3 spans 13 amino acids. Germline CDR1 MNHEY, CDR2 SVGAGI. In nucleotides, the CDR3 is TGTGCCAGCGGGGGACAGGGGGTGGTCACCATATATTTT. Translated, it gives CASGGQGVVTIYF.

V usage is TRBV7-9 and J usage is TRBJ2-1; TRBD1 aligns across 8 bases. The germline V gene encodes CDR1 SEHNR and CDR2 FQNEAQ (reference sequence). With V trimmed by 1 base and J by 3 bases, 2 bases remained unmatched. There are 15 residues in the CDR3. CDR3 coding DNA: TGTGCCAGCAGCTTAGGGACAGGGCGCTACAATGAGCAGTTCTTC. Translated, it gives CASSLGTGRYNEQFF. Complete variable domain (other parts from reference TRBV7-9 and TRBJ2-1): DTGVSQNPRHKITKRGQNVTFRCDPISEHNRLYWYRQTLGQGPEFLTYFQNEAQLEKSRLLSDRFSAERPKGSFSTLEIQRTEQGDSAMYLCASSLGTGRYNEQFFGPGTRLTVL.

V is TRBV19 and J is TRBJ1-5, with D possibly being TRBD1 (6 bases). Germline CDR1 is LNHDA and CDR2 is SQIVND (reference sequence). V gave up 9 bases and J gave up 10 bases, with 7 bases separating them. This CDR3 region has 9 residues. The CDR3 region is CARGGPQHF. CDR3 DNA sequence: TGTGCCAGAGGGGGTCCCCAGCATTTT. Combining the CDR3 with reference TRBV19 and TRBJ1-5 gives the whole variable domain DGGITQSPKYLFRKEGQNVTLSCEQNLNHDAMYWYRQDPGQGLRLIYYSQIVNDFQKGDIAEGYSVSREKKESFPLTVTSAQKNPTAFYLCARGGPQHFGDGTRLSIL.

This clone was observed a few times. The rearrangement links TRBV19 to TRBJ1-6, with unresolved D. V was pared by 6 bases and J by 13 bases, with 13 bases between. Germline CDR1 is LNHDA and CDR2 is SQIVND (reference sequence). The CDR3 covers 12 residues. The CDR3: CASSGLAGPLHF. DNA for the CDR3: TGTGCCAGTAGCGGTCTGGCGGGCCCCCTCCACTTT.

In DNA, the CDR3 is TGTGCCAGTAGTACCCCAGGACAGAACACTGAAGCTTTCTTT. It translates to CASSTPGQNTEAFF. This chain links TRBV19 with TRBJ1-1; D might be TRBD1 (5 bases). Trimming removed 4 bases at V and 1 base at J, with 10 bases between. The CDR3 contains 14 residues. In germline, CDR1 is LNHDA, CDR2 SQIVND (reference sequence).

CDR3 coding DNA: TGTGCCAGCAGTCCCTCGGGACAGGGAGTTTACACCATATATTTT. This encodes CASSPSGQGVYTIYF. The chain recombines TRBV28 with TRBJ1-3; 9 nucleotides match TRBD1. Germline V gene data show CDR1 as MDHEN and CDR2 as SYDVKM. The V and J ends lost 5 bases and 8 bases, in that order; junction bases with no gene match: 10. The CDR3 runs to 15 residues.

CDR3 DNA: TGTGCCAGCAGTTACGTGGCGGGGGGGCTGGAAGAGACCCAGTACTTC. Translation gives CASSYVAGGLEETQYF. The chain joins TRBV6-2 or TRBV6-3 to TRBJ2-5; 9 nucleotides agree with TRBD2. CDR3 length: 16 amino acids. J lost 3 bases, V lost 2 bases, and 7 bases had no gene match. Germline assignment: CDR1 MNHEY and CDR2 SVGEGT.

This clone was seen only a few times. The chain uses TRBV7-6 and TRBJ2-5; 14 nucleotides line up with TRBD2. Germline V gene sequence: CDR1 SGHVS, CDR2 FNYEAQ. The CDR3 runs to 19 residues. V shed 0 bases and J 5 bases; nucleotides not matched to a gene: 11. The CDR3, as DNA: TGTGCCAGCAGCTTAGCATGGTGGACTAGCGGGAGGAAAGGGGAGACCCAGTACTTC. Its protein is CASSLAWWTSGRKGETQYF.

The genes are TRBV28 and TRBJ1-2; D uncertain. Germline V gives CDR1 MDHEN, CDR2 SYDVKM. Trimming took 2 bases from V and 0 from J, leaving 7 bases between them. The CDR3 consists of 14 residues. CDR3 protein: CASSLLLANYGYTF. The CDR3 DNA is TGTGCCAGCAGTTTACTGTTAGCTAACTATGGCTACACCTTC.